Detailed here is one TCR beta chain. Its antigen is undetermined. This sample stems from a study of siplizumab effects on memory and regulatory T cells. Findings and limits, study-wide: Naive versus memory phenotype went unassigned for roughly 80-96% of proliferating CD4+ or CD8+ clones. Siplizumab gave mappable alloreactive CD4+ clones an average Treg-derived fraction of less than 75%, against 26.9% in controls.

Trimming stripped 6 bases from V and 4 bases from J, with 18 bases between. Looked up from germline, CDR1 is KGHSH and CDR2 is LQKENI. CDR3 length: 15 amino acids. Coculturing was carried out on the mixed lymphocyte reaction cells. It lasted around 6 days and was done at 37°C. Repertoires were generated with immunoSEQ multiplex PCR, while TCRdb's copy carries only in-frame clones and drops some. This table has about 4,500 clones, just under 50% appearing once. The V call is TRBV18, the J call TRBJ1-1; D may be TRBD1 (5 bases). Input material: CFSE-low (dividing) CD4+ T cells sorted from an allogeneic mixed lymphocyte reaction. The TCR originated in a human donor in good health; the cells came from an allogeneic mixed lymphocyte reaction. Some clones in this sample may be carry-over from other donors' samples. CDR3 DNA sequence: TGTGCCAGCTCTTCCCTAGCCGGCGGGGGCACTGAAGCTTTCTTT. It codes for CASSSLAGGGTEAFF.